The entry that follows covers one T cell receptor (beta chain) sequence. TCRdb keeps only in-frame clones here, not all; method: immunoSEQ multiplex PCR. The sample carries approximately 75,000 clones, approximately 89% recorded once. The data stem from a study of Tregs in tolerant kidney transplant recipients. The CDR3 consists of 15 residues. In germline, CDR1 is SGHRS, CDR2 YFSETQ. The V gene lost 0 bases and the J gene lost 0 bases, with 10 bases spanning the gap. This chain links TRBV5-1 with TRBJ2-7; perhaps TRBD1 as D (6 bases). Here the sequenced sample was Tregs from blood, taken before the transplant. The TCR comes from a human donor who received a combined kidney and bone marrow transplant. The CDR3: CASSLGTDSSYEQYF. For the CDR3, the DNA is TGCGCCAGCAGCTTGGGGACGGACAGCTCCTACGAGCAGTACTTC.